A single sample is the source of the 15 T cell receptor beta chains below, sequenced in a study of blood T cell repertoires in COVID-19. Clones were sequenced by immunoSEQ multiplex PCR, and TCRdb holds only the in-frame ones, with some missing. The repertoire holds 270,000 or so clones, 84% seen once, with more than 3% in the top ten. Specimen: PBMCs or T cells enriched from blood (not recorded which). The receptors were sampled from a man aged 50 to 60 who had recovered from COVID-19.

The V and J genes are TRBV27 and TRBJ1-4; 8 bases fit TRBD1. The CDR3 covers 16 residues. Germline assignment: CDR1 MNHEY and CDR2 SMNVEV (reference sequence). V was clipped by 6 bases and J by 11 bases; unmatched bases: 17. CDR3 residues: CASSPSLGQGMDKLFF. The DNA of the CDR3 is TGTGCCAGCAGCCCTAGCCTCGGACAGGGTATGGATAAACTGTTTTTT.

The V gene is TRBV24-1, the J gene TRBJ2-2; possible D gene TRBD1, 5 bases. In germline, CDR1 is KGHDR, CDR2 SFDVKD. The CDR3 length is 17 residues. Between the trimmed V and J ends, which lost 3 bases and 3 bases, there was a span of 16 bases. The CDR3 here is CATSDPLSLRDTGELFF. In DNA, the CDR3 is TGTGCCACCAGTGATCCACTATCCCTCAGGGACACCGGGGAGCTGTTTTTT.

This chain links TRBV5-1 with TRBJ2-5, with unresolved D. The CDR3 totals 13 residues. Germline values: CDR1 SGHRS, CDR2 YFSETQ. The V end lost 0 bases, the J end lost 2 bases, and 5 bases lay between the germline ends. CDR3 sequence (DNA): TGCGCCAGCAGCTTGGCGAGTCAAGAGACCCAGTACTTC. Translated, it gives CASSLASQETQYF. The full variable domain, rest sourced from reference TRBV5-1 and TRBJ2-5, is KAGVTQTPRYLIKTRGQQVTLSCSPISGHRSVSWYQQTPGQGLQFLFEYFSETQRNKGNFPGRFSGRQFSNSRSEMNVSTLELGDSALYLCASSLASQETQYFGPGTRLLVL.

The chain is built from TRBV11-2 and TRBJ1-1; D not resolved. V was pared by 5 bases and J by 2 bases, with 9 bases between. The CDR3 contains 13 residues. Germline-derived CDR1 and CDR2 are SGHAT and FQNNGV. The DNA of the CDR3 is TGTGCCAGCAGCCCCACACCCAACACTGAAGCTTTCTTT. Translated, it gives CASSPTPNTEAFF.

Written as DNA, the CDR3 is TGTGCCAGCAGCTGGAGACAGGGGGGAGATACGCAGTATTTT. Translated: CASSWRQGGDTQYF. The chain has TRBV11-3 and TRBJ2-3; 9 nucleotides agree with TRBD1. V was pared by 4 bases and J by 5 bases, with 4 bases of the junction left unmatched. CDR1 and CDR2 from the germline V gene are SGHNT and YENEEA. This CDR3 is built from 14 residues.

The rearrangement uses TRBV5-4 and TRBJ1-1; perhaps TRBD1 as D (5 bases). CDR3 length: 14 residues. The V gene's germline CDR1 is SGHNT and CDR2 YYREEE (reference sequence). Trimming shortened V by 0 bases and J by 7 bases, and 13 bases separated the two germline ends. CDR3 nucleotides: TGTGCCAGCAGCTTGGGACAGCCGATGGGTGAAGCTTTCTTT. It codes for CASSLGQPMGEAFF.

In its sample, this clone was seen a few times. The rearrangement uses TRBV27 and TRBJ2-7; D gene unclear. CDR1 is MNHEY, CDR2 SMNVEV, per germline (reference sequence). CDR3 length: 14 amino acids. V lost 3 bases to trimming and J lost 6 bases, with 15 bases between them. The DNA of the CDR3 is TGTGCCAGCAGTTTGTCTAGGAGTTCTCGCGAGCAGTACTTC. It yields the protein CASSLSRSSREQYF.

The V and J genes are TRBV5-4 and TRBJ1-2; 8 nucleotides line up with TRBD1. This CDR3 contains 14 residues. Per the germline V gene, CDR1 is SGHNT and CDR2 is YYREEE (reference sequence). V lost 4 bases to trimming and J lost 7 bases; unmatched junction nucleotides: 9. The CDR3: CASSRTGGLSGYTF. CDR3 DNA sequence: TGTGCCAGCAGCCGAACAGGGGGACTGAGTGGCTACACCTTC. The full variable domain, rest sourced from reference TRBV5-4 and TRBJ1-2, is ETGVTQSPTHLIKTRGQQVTLRCSSQSGHNTVSWYQQALGQGPQFIFQYYREEENGRGNFPPRFSGLQFPNYSSELNVNALELDDSALYLCASSRTGGLSGYTFGSGTRLTVV.

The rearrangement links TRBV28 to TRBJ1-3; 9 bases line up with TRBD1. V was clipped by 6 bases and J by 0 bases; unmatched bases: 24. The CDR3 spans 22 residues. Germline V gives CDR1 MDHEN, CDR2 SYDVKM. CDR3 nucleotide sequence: TGTGCCAGCAGCCTTTACGGGACAGGGATAAGCGGCGGGGTTCTCTCTGGAAACACCATATATTTT. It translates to CASSLYGTGISGGVLSGNTIYF. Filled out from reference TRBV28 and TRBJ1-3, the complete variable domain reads DVKVTQSSRYLVKRTGEKVFLECVQDMDHENMFWYRQDPGLGLRLIYFSYDVKMKEKGDIPEGYSVSREKKERFSLILESASTNQTSMYLCASSLYGTGISGGVLSGNTIYFGEGSWLTVV.

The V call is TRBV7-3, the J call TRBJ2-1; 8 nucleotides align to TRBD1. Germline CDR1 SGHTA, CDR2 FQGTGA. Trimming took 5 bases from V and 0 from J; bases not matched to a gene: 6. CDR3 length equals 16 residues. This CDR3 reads CASSPQGGGSYNEQFF. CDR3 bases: TGTGCCAGCAGCCCACAGGGGGGTGGCTCCTACAATGAGCAGTTCTTC.

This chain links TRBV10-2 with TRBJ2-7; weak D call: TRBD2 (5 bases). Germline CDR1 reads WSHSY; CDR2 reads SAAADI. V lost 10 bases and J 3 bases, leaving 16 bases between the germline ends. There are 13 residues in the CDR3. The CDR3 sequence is CATGVLASYEQYF. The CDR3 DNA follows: TGCGCCACCGGAGTTTTAGCGAGCTACGAGCAGTACTTC.

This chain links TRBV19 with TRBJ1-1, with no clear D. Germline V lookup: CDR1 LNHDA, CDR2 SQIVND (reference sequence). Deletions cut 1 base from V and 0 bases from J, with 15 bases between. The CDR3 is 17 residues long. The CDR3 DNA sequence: TGTGCCAGTAGTATAGCCCCAATGGGCAGAATGAACACTGAAGCTTTCTTT. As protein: CASSIAPMGRMNTEAFF.

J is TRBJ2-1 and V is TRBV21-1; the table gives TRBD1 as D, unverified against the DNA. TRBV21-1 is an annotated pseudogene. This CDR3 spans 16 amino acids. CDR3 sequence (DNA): TGTGCCAGCAGGATGATACAGGGGGCGCAGAACAATGAGCAGTTCTTC. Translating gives CASRMIQGAQNNEQFF.

The DNA of the CDR3 is TGCGCCAGCAGCCCACAGGGGGGGGTGAACACCGGGGAGCTGTTTTTT. Translated: CASSPQGGVNTGELFF. The chain uses TRBV5-1 and TRBJ2-2; a weak D match, TRBD1 (8 bases). V lost 4 bases, J lost 1 base, and 14 bases lay in between. The CDR3 has 16 amino acids. CDR1 and CDR2 from the germline V gene are SGHRS and YFSETQ.

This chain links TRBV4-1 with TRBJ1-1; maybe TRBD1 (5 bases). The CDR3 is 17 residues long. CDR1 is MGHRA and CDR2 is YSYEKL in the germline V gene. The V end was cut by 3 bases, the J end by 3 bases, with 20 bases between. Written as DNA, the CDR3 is TGCGCCAGCAGCCAGGCGCTGGGGCCGATTCTTTACACTGAAGCTTTCTTT. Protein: CASSQALGPILYTEAFF.